The 17 T cell receptor beta chains given below trace back to one sample, sequenced in a study of T cell responses to AZD1222 COVID-19 vaccine (dated by TCRdb to the early 2020s). The sample's time point label, in plain terms: about 28 days (+/-7) after the second vaccine dose. The library came from the immunoSEQ multiplex PCR assay. TCRdb limited this immuneACCESS table to in-frame rearrangements with V and J called. A share of clones is missing; checked studies link under half to unresolved V genes, and the rest is unexplained. The sample table contains more than 90,000 clones; only one count was recorded for about nine tenths of them. The top ten hold about 16% of the sample. Here the sequenced sample was peripheral blood, taken 28 days after the second AZD1222 dose. These receptors all come from an adult who received the AZD1222 COVID-19 vaccine.

The chain has TRBV27 and TRBJ1-2, with a possible D match to TRBD1 (5 bases). The V gene lost 2 bases and the J gene lost 4 bases, with 11 bases spanning the gap. The CDR3 runs 14 residues. CDR1 is MNHEY, CDR2 SMNVEV, per germline (reference sequence). The CDR3, as DNA: TGTGCCAGCAGTTTAGCTCAGGGAGGCTATGGCTACACCTTC. Encoded protein: CASSLAQGGYGYTF.

V and J are TRBV11-2 and TRBJ2-2; D possibly corresponds to TRBD2 (6 bases). V lost 3 bases to trimming and J lost 7 bases, with 9 bases between them. This CDR3 region has 13 residues. Germline values: CDR1 SGHAT, CDR2 FQNNGV. The DNA for the CDR3 is TGTGCCAGCAGCTTCGGGGGAGGCGGGGAGCTGTTTTTT. Residues: CASSFGGGGELFF.

The rearrangement joins TRBV20-1 to TRBJ2-7; TRBD2 matches at 10 bases. The CDR3 sequence is 16 residues long. The V gene end was trimmed by 3 bases and the J gene end by 7 bases; junction bases not matched to a gene: 15. In germline, CDR1 is DFQATT, CDR2 SNEGSKA (reference sequence). CDR3 coding DNA: TGCAGTGCTAGTCGGGTAGCGGGAGGCCCTTCGGGGGAGCAGTACTTC. Amino acids: CSASRVAGGPSGEQYF.

J is TRBJ2-7 and V is TRBV3-1 (or the pseudogene TRBV3-2); no clear D gene. Germline V gene data show CDR1 as LGHDT and CDR2 as YNNKEL (reference sequence). The length of the CDR3 is 15 residues. V lost 0 bases and J 6 bases, leaving 15 bases between the germline ends. The CDR3 region is CASSQEYSPTSEQYF. In DNA, the CDR3 is TGTGCCAGCAGCCAAGAGTACAGTCCGACCTCCGAGCAGTACTTC.

The chain has TRBV5-1 and TRBJ1-4; 9 bases agree with TRBD1. V trimming: 5 bases; J trimming: 0 bases; junction bases outside the gene matches: 5. The CDR3 runs 16 residues. Germline CDR1 SGHRS, CDR2 YFSETQ. The CDR3 nucleotides read TGCGCCAGCAGGTCGGGACAGGGAGCAACTAATGAAAAACTGTTTTTT. Protein product: CASRSGQGATNEKLFF.

The J gene is TRBJ1-3, the V gene TRBV7-4; D may be TRBD1 (5 bases). Germline CDR1 SGHVT, CDR2 SQSDAQ. V was cut by 5 bases and J by 1 base, with 15 bases left in between. The CDR3 sequence is 16 residues long. The CDR3 sequence is CASSPGTGSSGNTIYF. Here the CDR3 DNA reads TGTGCCAGCAGCCCGGGCACAGGATCATCTGGAAACACCATATATTTT.

The rearrangement uses TRBV7-9 and TRBJ2-2, with a possible D match to TRBD2 (6 bases). CDR1 is SEHNR and CDR2 is FQNEAQ in the germline V gene (reference sequence). The CDR3 is 16 residues long. V was clipped by 4 bases and J by 2 bases, with 14 bases between them. The CDR3 loop is CASSSTGLSNTGELFF. CDR3 sequence (DNA): TGTGCCAGCAGCTCCACGGGACTCTCAAACACCGGGGAGCTGTTTTTT.

The chain carries TRBV4-1 and TRBJ1-3; weak D call: TRBD1 (6 bases). The germline CDR1 and CDR2 sequences are MGHRA and YSYEKL. Trimming took off 4 bases at V and 2 bases at J, with 18 bases between the two ends. The CDR3 contains 17 residues. CDR3 coding DNA: TGCGCCAGCAGCCTGTTATTTTCAGGGGTCACTGGAAACACCATATATTTT. The encoded protein is CASSLLFSGVTGNTIYF.

The chain has TRBV28 and TRBJ1-3; D ambiguous. Germline lookup yields CDR1 MDHEN and CDR2 SYDVKM. The CDR3 has 15 residues. Trimming cost V 6 bases and J 0 bases, with 12 bases left between them. In DNA form, the CDR3 reads TGTGCCAGCAGCCTTCCTCGGAACTCTGGAAACACCATATATTTT. Protein sequence: CASSLPRNSGNTIYF.

This chain uses TRBV5-1 with TRBJ1-2; no clear D. The CDR3 contains 12 residues. Looked up from germline, CDR1 is SGHRS and CDR2 is YFSETQ. V was trimmed by 3 bases and J by 7 bases, leaving 10 bases between them. CDR3 residues: CASSYSERGYTF. CDR3 DNA: TGCGCCAGCAGCTACAGTGAACGTGGCTACACCTTC.

The J gene is TRBJ2-3, the V gene TRBV7-3; D is uncertain. Germline-derived CDR1 and CDR2 are SGHTA and FQGTGA. The CDR3 has 14 residues. The V end was cut by 2 bases, the J end by 1 base, with 7 bases between. The CDR3 sequence: CASSLEWGTDTQYF. CDR3 nucleotides: TGTGCCAGCAGCTTAGAATGGGGCACAGATACGCAGTATTTT.

The rearrangement uses TRBV7-2 and TRBJ2-1; a possible D gene is TRBD2 (5 bases). The length of the CDR3 is 14 residues. The germline CDR1 and CDR2 sequences are SGHTA and FQGNSA. The V end lost 5 bases, the J end lost 5 bases, and 13 bases lay between the germline ends. The CDR3 loop reads CASSLLGLNNEQFF. The CDR3 DNA reads as TGTGCCAGCAGCCTACTCGGACTCAACAATGAGCAGTTCTTC.

The CDR3 sequence is CASSITAGRYGYTF. CDR3 sequence (DNA): TGTGCCAGCAGCATCACAGCGGGAAGGTATGGCTACACCTTC. The chain carries TRBV7-9 and TRBJ1-2, with D hard to call. Germline CDR1 SEHNR, CDR2 FQNEAQ (reference sequence). The CDR3 totals 14 residues. Trimming took off 5 bases at V and 5 bases at J, with 15 bases between the two ends. The whole variable domain, filled in from reference TRBV7-9 and TRBJ1-2, reads DTGVSQNPRHKITKRGQNVTFRCDPISEHNRLYWYRQTLGQGPEFLTYFQNEAQLEKSRLLSDRFSAERPKGSFSTLEIQRTEQGDSAMYLCASSITAGRYGYTFGSGTRLTVV.

The rearrangement joins TRBV15 to TRBJ1-4; D uncertain. The CDR3 spans 14 residues. Germline V gene lookup returns CDR1 LNHNV and CDR2 YYDKDF (reference sequence). Trimming removed 0 bases from V and 7 bases from J, with 9 bases in between. The CDR3 region has the DNA TGTGCCACCAGCAGAGACGGCGGGTCTGAAAAACTGTTTTTT. This translates into CATSRDGGSEKLFF.

The V and J genes are TRBV18 and TRBJ2-1; D might be TRBD1 or TRBD2, each matching 5 bases. CDR1 and CDR2 (germline): KGHSH, LQKENI. Deletions cut 5 bases from V and 6 bases from J, with 11 bases between. The CDR3 extends over 13 amino acids. The CDR3 loop is CASSGSRGNEQFF. CDR3 nucleotides: TGTGCCAGCTCAGGTTCGAGGGGCAATGAGCAGTTCTTC.

This rearrangement joins TRBV7-3 to TRBJ2-6; 11 nucleotides match TRBD2. With V trimmed by 5 bases and J by 0 bases, 9 bases remained unmatched. The germline gives CDR1 SGHTA, CDR2 FQGTGA. The CDR3 length is 19 residues. The CDR3 loop reads CASSATLAGATSGANVLTF. The CDR3 DNA sequence: TGTGCCAGCAGCGCTACACTAGCGGGGGCTACCTCTGGGGCCAACGTCCTGACTTTC.

The rearrangement joins TRBV30 to TRBJ2-3; 10 bases fit TRBD2. V lost 3 bases to trimming and J lost 4 bases; unmatched junction nucleotides: 10. In germline, CDR1 is GTSNPN, CDR2 SVGIG (reference sequence). The CDR3 runs to 16 residues. The CDR3 DNA sequence: TGTGCCTGGAGGGGGGCTAGCGGGAGTTGGGCAGATACGCAGTATTTT. Translation gives CAWRGASGSWADTQYF. Looking up the rest from reference TRBV30 and TRBJ2-3 gives the full variable domain: SQTIHQWPATLVQPVGSPLSLECTVEGTSNPNLYWYRQAAGRGLQLLFYSVGIGQISSEVPQNLSASRPQDRQFILSSKKLLLSDSGFYLCAWRGASGSWADTQYFGPGTRLTVL.